A selection of T cell receptor beta chains follows, all from one sample in a study of cytomegalovirus exposure and HLA in healthy donors. This table comes from immunoSEQ multiplex PCR, and its TCRdb copy is limited to in-frame clones, with some not included. The data hold about 160,000 clones, with around nine tenths observed a single time. The specimen sequenced was PBMCs. The receptors originated from a woman in her thirties in good health and CMV-seronegative. The CDR3 runs from the conserved cysteine through the conserved F or W. A D gene is named only where the DNA matches it firmly. Only some rows state a clone size, as once, few, many or a class for expanded clones.

CDR3 protein: CASSSEDRTGLRTPLHF; CDR3 DNA: TGTGCCAGCAGCTCGGAGGACAGGACGGGATTGAGAACACCCCTCCACTTT; D gene: TRBD1; J gene: TRBJ1-6; clone size: -; V gene: TRBV7-6
CDR3 protein: CASSLLFQGTNYGYTF; CDR3 DNA: TGCGCCAGCAGCTTGTTGTTTCAGGGTACTAACTATGGCTACACCTTC; D gene: -; J gene: TRBJ1-2; clone size: -; V gene: TRBV5-1
CDR3 protein: CASSIGNSHYGYTF; CDR3 DNA: TGTGCCAGTAGTATAGGAAACAGTCACTATGGCTACACCTTC; D gene: -; J gene: TRBJ1-2; clone size: -; V gene: TRBV19
CDR3 protein: CASSLGRGQASYEQYF; CDR3 DNA: TGTGCCAGCAGCTTAGGTAGGGGGCAAGCATCCTACGAGCAGTACTTC; D gene: TRBD1; J gene: TRBJ2-7; clone size: -; V gene: TRBV11-2
CDR3 protein: CSVEDRQGALHGYTF; CDR3 DNA: TGCAGCGTTGAGGACCGACAGGGAGCTCTTCATGGCTACACCTTC; D gene: TRBD1; J gene: TRBJ1-2; clone size: -; V gene: TRBV29-1
CDR3 protein: CASSYGPGDYEQYF; CDR3 DNA: TGTGCCAGCAGCTATGGGCCGGGGGACTACGAGCAGTACTTC; D gene: -; J gene: TRBJ2-7; clone size: -; V gene: TRBV7-9
CDR3 protein: CASSHGLAGAYEQYF; CDR3 DNA: TGTGCCAGCAGCCATGGACTAGCGGGGGCCTACGAGCAGTACTTC; D gene: TRBD2; J gene: TRBJ2-7; clone size: once; V gene: TRBV11-2
CDR3 protein: CASSSQEANQPQHF; CDR3 DNA: TGTGCCAGTAGTTCCCAGGAGGCGAATCAGCCCCAGCATTTT; D gene: -; J gene: TRBJ1-5; clone size: -; V gene: TRBV19
CDR3 protein: CSVPPGQGSGTEAFF; CDR3 DNA: TGCAGCGTTCCCCCCGGACAGGGGTCAGGGACTGAAGCTTTCTTT; D gene: TRBD1; J gene: TRBJ1-1; clone size: -; V gene: TRBV29-1
CDR3 protein: CASSDRRQDTIYF; CDR3 DNA: TGTGCCAGCAGCGACCGAAGACAGGACACCATATATTTT; D gene: -; J gene: TRBJ1-3; clone size: -; V gene: TRBV9
CDR3 protein: CASRSTGTGGYEQYF; CDR3 DNA: TGTGCCAGCAGATCAACCGGGACAGGAGGCTACGAGCAGTACTTC; D gene: TRBD1; J gene: TRBJ2-7; clone size: -; V gene: TRBV6-5
CDR3 protein: CASGLVSGTSGVSYNEQFF; CDR3 DNA: TGTGCTAGTGGTTTGGTATCCGGGACTAGCGGGGTCTCCTACAATGAGCAGTTCTTC; D gene: TRBD2; J gene: TRBJ2-1; clone size: -; V gene: TRBV12-5
CDR3 protein: CASSPSTGYSNQPQHF; CDR3 DNA: TGTGCCAGCAGCCCCTCGACAGGGTATAGCAATCAGCCCCAGCATTTT; D gene: TRBD1; J gene: TRBJ1-5; clone size: -; V gene: TRBV27
CDR3 protein: CASSHPKGRRGTSNQPQHF; CDR3 DNA: TGTGCCAGCAGCCATCCCAAAGGGCGGAGGGGCACCTCTAATCAGCCCCAGCATTTT; D gene: -; J gene: TRBJ1-5; clone size: -; V gene: TRBV28
CDR3 protein: CASSAPEKRPYNEQFF; CDR3 DNA: TGTGCCAGCAGCGCCCCTGAAAAGCGGCCTTACAATGAGCAGTTCTTC; D gene: -; J gene: TRBJ2-1; clone size: -; V gene: TRBV11-2
CDR3 protein: CASSMGVQMNTEAFF; CDR3 DNA: TGTGCCAGTAGTATGGGAGTTCAGATGAACACTGAAGCTTTCTTT; D gene: -; J gene: TRBJ1-1; clone size: -; V gene: TRBV19
CDR3 protein: CASKLAGMAGELFF; CDR3 DNA: TGTGCCAGCAAATTGGCAGGGATGGCCGGGGAGCTGTTTTTT; D gene: -; J gene: TRBJ2-2; clone size: -; V gene: TRBV27
CDR3 protein: CASGTGGNEQFF; CDR3 DNA: TGTGCCAGCGGGACAGGGGGCAATGAGCAGTTCTTC; D gene: TRBD1; J gene: TRBJ2-1; clone size: -; V gene: TRBV15
CDR3 protein: CASSGSGRVTDTQYF; CDR3 DNA: TGTGCCAGCAGTGGGAGCGGGAGGGTCACAGATACGCAGTATTTT; D gene: TRBD2; J gene: TRBJ2-3; clone size: few; V gene: TRBV6-1
CDR3 protein: CASSAGQPSYNEQFF; CDR3 DNA: TGTGCCAGCAGCGCGGGACAGCCGTCCTACAATGAGCAGTTCTTC; D gene: -; J gene: TRBJ2-1; clone size: -; V gene: TRBV13
CDR3 protein: CASSFDRTGNPRNTEAFF; CDR3 DNA: TGTGCCAGCAGCTTTGACCGAACAGGGAACCCAAGGAACACTGAAGCTTTCTTT; D gene: -; J gene: TRBJ1-1; clone size: -; V gene: TRBV5-6
CDR3 protein: CASSLGRGGLKTQYF; CDR3 DNA: TGTGCCAGCAGCTTGGGGAGGGGGGGGTTGAAGACCCAGTACTTC; D gene: -; J gene: TRBJ2-5; clone size: -; V gene: TRBV5-4
CDR3 protein: CASSPSANTGELFF; CDR3 DNA: TGTGCCAGCAGCCCCAGTGCCAACACCGGGGAGCTGTTTTTT; D gene: -; J gene: TRBJ2-2; clone size: -; V gene: TRBV7-2
CDR3 protein: CASSEPGGATGELFF; CDR3 DNA: TGTGCCAGCAGCGAGCCCGGGGGGGCCACCGGGGAGCTGTTTTTT; D gene: TRBD2; J gene: TRBJ2-2; clone size: -; V gene: TRBV9
CDR3 protein: CASMARNYYNEQFF; CDR3 DNA: TGTGCCAGCATGGCCCGGAACTACTACAATGAGCAGTTCTTC; D gene: -; J gene: TRBJ2-1; clone size: -; V gene: TRBV27
CDR3 protein: CASSSGQGKVTGELFF; CDR3 DNA: TGTGCCAGCAGCAGTGGGCAGGGGAAGGTCACCGGGGAGCTGTTTTTT; D gene: -; J gene: TRBJ2-2; clone size: -; V gene: TRBV7-2
CDR3 protein: CASSLFGDRGGEQYF; CDR3 DNA: TGTGCCAGCAGCTTGTTTGGGGATAGGGGTGGAGAGCAGTACTTC; D gene: -; J gene: TRBJ2-7; clone size: -; V gene: TRBV5-5
CDR3 protein: CASSLLSGRSYEQYF; CDR3 DNA: TGTGCCAGCAGCCTCCTGTCAGGCAGATCCTACGAGCAGTACTTC; D gene: -; J gene: TRBJ2-7; clone size: -; V gene: TRBV12-1
CDR3 protein: CASSQVGQYYEQYF; CDR3 DNA: TGCGCCAGCAGCCAGGTGGGACAGTACTACGAGCAGTACTTC; D gene: TRBD1; J gene: TRBJ2-7; clone size: once; V gene: TRBV4-1
CDR3 protein: CASSLAGGGETQYF; CDR3 DNA: TGTGCCAGCAGCTTAGCGGGGGGTGGAGAGACCCAGTACTTC; D gene: -; J gene: TRBJ2-5; clone size: -; V gene: TRBV7-2
CDR3 protein: CASSPIVGERGTQYF; CDR3 DNA: TGTGCCAGCAGCCCAATCGTAGGGGAACGCGGGACCCAGTACTTC; D gene: -; J gene: TRBJ2-5; clone size: -; V gene: TRBV5-4
CDR3 protein: CATSTVAGGPYEQYF; CDR3 DNA: TGTGCCACCAGCACTGTAGCGGGGGGCCCCTACGAGCAGTACTTC; D gene: TRBD2; J gene: TRBJ2-7; clone size: -; V gene: TRBV15
CDR3 protein: CAAGDNAYTF; CDR3 DNA: TGTGCCGCCGGGGACAATGCCTACACCTTC; D gene: -; J gene: TRBJ1-2; clone size: -; V gene: TRBV6-6